These 7 T cell receptor beta chains share one sample of origin, sequenced in a study of cytomegalovirus exposure and HLA in healthy donors (dated by TCRdb to 2015 to 2018). Libraries were built with the immunoSEQ multiplex PCR assay. A mixture of 60 forward primers for TCR Vbeta segments and 13 reverse primers for TCR Jbeta segments was used in the multiplex PCR. TCRdb's version of the immuneACCESS table is confined to in-frame rearrangements and falls short of the full clone set. An unresolved V gene accounts for under half of the shortfall where checked; the remainder is of unknown origin. This sample comprises about 130,000 clones, more than 75% of them detected only once. The ten largest clones add up to around 5.2% of the sample. The sample was PBMCs. Every receptor here comes from a woman in her thirties in good health and CMV-seronegative.

The rearrangement joins TRBV6-1 to TRBJ1-4; 10 positions agree with TRBD1. The trim removed 2 bases at V and 7 bases at J, leaving 10 bases unmatched. This CDR3 has 17 residues. Germline V CDR1 and CDR2: MNHNS, SASEGT. The CDR3 is CASSELRDRGRREKLFF. The CDR3 coding sequence is TGTGCCAGCAGTGAACTCCGAGACAGGGGGCGCCGTGAAAAACTGTTTTTT.

The chain uses TRBV10-2 and TRBJ2-7, with no clear D. CDR3 length: 13 amino acids. V was pared by 2 bases and J by 5 bases, with 10 bases between. The germline CDR1 and CDR2 sequences are WSHSY and SAAADI. The CDR3 sequence: CASSERLADEQYF. CDR3 DNA sequence: TGCGCCAGCAGTGAGAGGTTAGCCGACGAGCAGTACTTC.

This chain connects TRBV30 to TRBJ2-1; tentatively, D is TRBD2 (6 bases). CDR3 length equals 13 residues. Trimming took off 7 bases at V and 0 bases at J, with 10 bases between the two ends. The germline CDR1 and CDR2 sequences are GTSNPN and SVGIG (reference sequence). The CDR3 nucleotides are TGTGCCTTAGCGGCACACTCCTACAATGAGCAGTTCTTC. This translates into CALAAHSYNEQFF.

V and J are TRBV15 and TRBJ2-2, with 7 bases aligning to TRBD2. V shed 8 bases and J 6 bases; nucleotides not matched to a gene: 6. The CDR3 spans 13 residues. Germline V gives CDR1 LNHNV, CDR2 YYDKDF (reference sequence). The CDR3 sequence is CATSSGEAGELFF. The CDR3 nucleotides read TGTGCCACCTCTAGCGGAGAGGCCGGGGAGCTGTTTTTT.

The chain couples TRBV18 to TRBJ1-5, with TRBD1 matching 7 bases. CDR3 length: 14 amino acids. Germline CDR1 reads KGHSH; CDR2 reads LQKENI. The V and J ends lost 3 bases and 3 bases, in that order; junction bases with no gene match: 2. CDR3 protein: CASSPGQPNQPQHF. CDR3 DNA: TGTGCCAGCTCACCGGGACAGCCCAATCAGCCCCAGCATTTT.

There are a few counts of this clone. The chain has TRBV19 and TRBJ1-4; D remains ambiguous. Per germline, CDR1 LNHDA and CDR2 SQIVND (reference sequence). V lost 7 bases and J 4 bases, leaving 22 bases between the germline ends. This CDR3 comprises 17 residues. This CDR3 reads CASNNKKPGFVNEKLFF. The CDR3 DNA sequence: TGTGCCAGTAACAATAAGAAACCGGGATTTGTTAATGAAAAACTGTTTTTT.

The J gene is TRBJ2-1, the V gene TRBV4-1; D is unclear. This CDR3 comprises 13 residues. Looked up from germline, CDR1 is MGHRA and CDR2 is YSYEKL. Trimming took off 4 bases at V and 3 bases at J, with 7 bases between the two ends. CDR3 sequence: CASSRDIYNEQFF. The CDR3, as DNA: TGCGCCAGCAGCCGTGACATCTACAATGAGCAGTTCTTC.